The 13 T cell receptor beta chains in this list originate from one sample, sequenced in a study of blood T cell repertoires in COVID-19. Here immunoSEQ multiplex PCR was the method, and the copy in TCRdb shows in-frame clones only, minus some. There are about 89,000 clones in the sample; 75% to 90% occur only once, and about a fifth lies in the top ten. The sample comprised peripheral blood. All receptors derive from a woman older than 75 with acute or convalescent COVID-19.

The V and J genes are TRBV9 and TRBJ2-7; 7 positions match TRBD1. The V segment lost 4 bases and the J segment 5 bases; nucleotides outside the gene matches: 15. Per germline, CDR1 SGDLS and CDR2 YYNGEE. The CDR3 is 16 amino acids. CDR3 bases: TGTGCCAGCAGCCCCAACCTTTTTAGGGGGCCCGACGAGCAGTACTTC. Amino acid sequence: CASSPNLFRGPDEQYF.

The genes are TRBV19 and TRBJ1-1, with a weak D call TRBD1 (6 bases). V was pared by 3 bases and J by 4 bases, with 15 bases between. The germline CDR1 and CDR2 sequences are LNHDA and SQIVND (reference sequence). The CDR3 has 15 residues. The CDR3 loop is CASSMLGRGATEAFF. DNA for the CDR3: TGTGCCAGTAGTATGTTGGGGAGGGGGGCCACTGAAGCTTTCTTT.

The chain uses TRBV11-3 and TRBJ2-5; D is unclear. Germline V CDR1 and CDR2: SGHNT, YENEEA. V was pared by 1 base and J by 1 base, with 10 bases between. The CDR3 is made up of 15 amino acids. The CDR3 nucleotides are TGTGCCAGCAGCTTAGGGCAGACAATCCAAGAGACCCAGTACTTC. This translates into CASSLGQTIQETQYF.

V usage is TRBV5-6 and J usage is TRBJ1-2; a weak D match, TRBD1 (6 bases). Trimming left V 4 bases short and J 3 bases short, with 13 bases between. The V gene's germline CDR1 is SGHDT and CDR2 YYEEEE. The CDR3 is 14 amino acids. The CDR3 bases are TGTGCCAGCAGCATCTACAGGGCCTACTATGGCTACACCTTC. Translation: CASSIYRAYYGYTF.

V usage is TRBV19 and J usage is TRBJ2-5; 7 bases fit TRBD2. V lost 6 bases and J lost 0; bases outside the gene matches: 7. The CDR3 consists of 15 residues. CDR1 and CDR2 from the germline V gene are LNHDA and SQIVND (reference sequence). CDR3 loop: CASRGSGLNQETQYF. CDR3 nucleotide sequence: TGTGCCAGTAGGGGTTCGGGACTAAACCAAGAGACCCAGTACTTC.

The chain has TRBV4-1 and TRBJ1-1; 9 bases map to TRBD1. Trimming cost V 5 bases and J 2 bases; bases outside gene matches: 9. There are 16 residues in the CDR3. Germline CDR1 reads MGHRA; CDR2 reads YSYEKL. CDR3 sequence reads: CASSLGQGSFNTEAFF. CDR3 DNA sequence: TGCGCCAGCAGCTTGGGACAGGGATCCTTTAACACTGAAGCTTTCTTT.

The chain couples TRBV5-1 to TRBJ2-7, with 10 bases fitting TRBD1. This CDR3 contains 16 residues. Germline loops: CDR1 SGHRS, CDR2 YFSETQ. Germline trimming cut 1 base from V and 4 bases from J; bases unmatched to any gene: 8. CDR3 DNA sequence: TGCGCCAGCAGCTTGAAGTACGGACAGGGGGGATACGAGCAGTACTTC. Amino acids: CASSLKYGQGGYEQYF.

This clone was observed a few times. The CDR3 loop is CASTMLAGAIDTQYF. The CDR3 bases are TGCGCCAGCACCATGCTAGCGGGAGCGATTGATACGCAGTATTTT. The chain recombines TRBV5-1 with TRBJ2-3, with 10 bases lining up with TRBD2. The ends lost 6 bases at V and 6 bases at J; junction bases unmatched: 10. CDR1 is SGHRS and CDR2 is YFSETQ in the germline V gene. The CDR3 spans 15 residues.

This chain uses TRBV3-1 (or the pseudogene TRBV3-2) with TRBJ1-2; the D gene is possibly TRBD1 (5 bases). Germline-derived CDR1 and CDR2 are LGHDT and YNNKEL (reference sequence). With 4 bases removed from V and 4 bases from J, the gap between germline ends came to 16 bases. The CDR3 contains 15 residues. Here the CDR3 DNA reads TGTGCCAGCAGCCCCAACCCTACAGGAGCCTATGGCTACACCTTC. Translation: CASSPNPTGAYGYTF.

The V and J genes are TRBV19 and TRBJ1-6; D is possibly TRBD1 (5 bases). This CDR3 region has 14 residues. Germline lookup yields CDR1 LNHDA and CDR2 SQIVND (reference sequence). V was pared by 1 base and J by 8 bases, with 9 bases between. The CDR3 DNA sequence: TGTGCCAGTAGTATAGCAGGGATCGATTCACCCCTCCACTTT. It encodes CASSIAGIDSPLHF.

The V and J genes are TRBV19 and TRBJ2-3, with D perhaps matching TRBD2 (6 bases). The CDR3 is 15 amino acids. CDR1 and CDR2 (germline): LNHDA, SQIVND (reference sequence). V lost 1 base, J lost 3 bases, and 11 bases lay in between. As DNA, the CDR3 is TGTGCCAGTAGTATAGGGGGCGCGGGGACAGATACGCAGTATTTT. It codes for CASSIGGAGTDTQYF.

The rearrangement links TRBV15 to TRBJ1-1; D might be TRBD1 (5 bases). Germline V gene sequence: CDR1 LNHNV, CDR2 YYDKDF (reference sequence). This CDR3 is 14 amino acids long. V lost 1 base and J lost 2, with 8 bases in between. CDR3 DNA sequence: TGTGCCACCAGCAGAGGAGACAGAAACACTGAAGCTTTCTTT. Translation gives CATSRGDRNTEAFF.

V and J are TRBV19 and TRBJ2-3; D is unresolved. CDR3 length: 12 amino acids. Germline V gives CDR1 LNHDA, CDR2 SQIVND (reference sequence). Trimming left V 2 bases short and J 6 bases short, with 6 bases between. The CDR3 sequence is CASSITADTQYF. CDR3 in DNA: TGTGCCAGTAGTATAACCGCGGATACGCAGTATTTT.